The 20 T cell receptor beta chains in this list originate from one sample, sequenced in a study of CD8+CD57+ T cells in acquired aplastic anemia (dated by TCRdb to the late 2010s). Reads for this sample came from an Illumina HiSeq 2000. Genomic DNA served as template for TCR beta VDJ combination and CDR3 sequence profiling. In TCRdb, the public reads were trimmed at Q25 with fastp and aligned with MiXCR, with productive beta chains retained. Each CDR3 protein appears once, grouped with its most common genes and DNA. This sample lists about 270,000 distinct CDR3 sequences; approximately 79% were detected once. The ten largest clonotypes hold about two fifths of the sample. The patients picked for sequencing were ones in whom flow cytometry had shown an expansion of CD8+CD57+ cells. The specimen sequenced was sorted CD4+, CD8+, or CD8+CD57+ T cells (not recorded which) from PBMCs. The receptors here all came from a human donor with aplastic anemia.

As to this clonotype: Mismatch with germline at one junction end may stem from a read error. The genes are TRBV7-8 and TRBJ2-1; D gene unclear. CDR1 and CDR2 (germline): SGHVS, FQNEAQ. The CDR3 runs to 15 residues. The CDR3 reads CASSVYENPYKEQFF. For the CDR3, the DNA is TGTGCCAGCAGCGTATACGAGAATCCCTACAAGGAGCAGTTCTTC.

The chain joins TRBV10-3 to TRBJ2-3; the match to TRBD1 covers 8 bases. The CDR3 sequence is 15 residues long. Per germline, CDR1 ENHRY and CDR2 SYGVKD. With V trimmed by 6 bases and J by 12 bases, 17 bases remained unmatched. As DNA, the CDR3 is TGTGCCATCAGACAGGGGGAGCAAAGCACACTTACTCAGTATTTT. It encodes CAIRQGEQSTLTQYF.

J is TRBJ1-6 and V is TRBV9, with D uncertain. The CDR3 extends over 16 amino acids. Looked up from germline, CDR1 is SGDLS and CDR2 is YYNGEE. Trimming removed 0 bases at V and 13 bases at J, with 20 bases between. The CDR3 sequence is CASSVGVGSNHPPLHF. CDR3 nucleotides: TGTGCCAGCAGCGTAGGGGTCGGGAGCAATCATCCCCCCCTCCACTTT.

As for this clonotype: Because it lacks the conserved phenylalanine or tryptophan at the end, this CDR3 is likely a read error. The DNA is omitted, as the CDR3 cannot be located on it reliably, and the CDR3 follows TCRdb's listing. The chain combines TRBV2 with TRBJ1-6; whether TRBD1, the table's D call, matches the DNA was not checked. The CDR3 is 16 residues long, ends included. Germline CDR1 reads SNHLY; CDR2 reads FYNNEI. CDR3 region: CASGDGGTATQYFVPG.

Details on this clonotype: The germline gene is not matched at one end of the junction; a read error may be the cause. V is TRBV7-9 and J is TRBJ2-3, with a possible D match to TRBD1 (8 bases). CDR1 and CDR2 from the germline V gene are SEHNR and FQNEAQ (reference sequence). The CDR3 loop spans 14 amino acids. CDR3 in DNA: TGTGCCAGCAGGTTCACAGGGGGGGCCTACGCGCAGTACTTT. Encoded protein: CASRFTGGAYAQYF.

The rearrangement links TRBV25-1 to TRBJ2-7; unclear D gene. Germline assignment: CDR1 MGHDK and CDR2 SYGVNS. CDR3 size: 13 residues. The V and J ends lost 2 bases and 1 base respectively, with 6 bases between them. Here the CDR3 DNA reads TGTGCCAGCAGTGAAGGGGAATCCTACGAGCAGTACTTC. Residues: CASSEGESYEQYF.

This clonotype occurred a few times. The CDR3 ends on some other residue instead of the conserved phenylalanine or tryptophan, so this is likely a read error. It is unclear where the CDR3 begins or ends on the DNA, so no DNA is shown, and the CDR3 is as TCRdb lists it. The chain carries TRBV7-8 and TRBJ2-3. Including both end residues, the CDR3 is 13 amino acids long. The germline CDR1 and CDR2 sequences are SGHVS and FQNEAQ. This chain's CDR3 is CASSLAGTDDTQY.

The chain employs TRBV7-2 and TRBJ2-7; no clear D gene. Germline V CDR1 and CDR2: SGHTA, FQGNSA. The CDR3 runs 18 residues. V was clipped by 5 bases and J by 3 bases, with 26 bases between them. Here the CDR3 DNA reads TGTGCCAGCAGCCTTGGGCCTGACAATGAGCAGTTCTTCTACGAGCAGTACGTC. It translates to CASSLGPDNEQFFYEQYV.

This clonotype has only one observation. The genes are TRBV19 and TRBJ2-1, with D perhaps matching TRBD2 (5 bases). The CDR3 has 15 residues. The V gene's germline CDR1 is LNHDA and CDR2 SQIVND (reference sequence). The V end was cut by 6 bases, the J end by 15 bases, with 27 bases between. This CDR3 reads CASRSASGEGSPLFF. In nucleotides, the CDR3 is TGTGCCAGTAGATCCGCGAGCGGAGAGGGTTCTCCGCTGTTCTTC.

About this clonotype: One end of the junction varies from germline; a read error may be responsible. The chain couples TRBV2 to TRBJ2-3, with no clear D. The CDR3 is 11 amino acids. CDR1 SNHLY and CDR2 FYNNEI come from the germline V gene. CDR3 sequence: CAGSELDTQYF. The DNA of the CDR3 is TGTGCCGGCAGTGAACTGGATACGCAGTATTTT.

The chain recombines TRBV19 with TRBJ2-1, with D uncertain. V lost 9 bases, J lost 3 bases, and 21 bases lay in between. The CDR3 totals 16 residues. In germline, CDR1 is LNHDA, CDR2 SQIVND (reference sequence). CDR3 loop: CASSQSSGAYYNEQFF. The CDR3 DNA sequence: TGTGCCAGCAGTCAGTCTAGTGGAGCCTACTACAATGAGCAGTTCTTC.

This clonotype was seen ten or more times. The V call is TRBV20-1, the J call TRBJ1-1; D uncertain. The length of the CDR3 is 14 residues. Germline V gene lookup returns CDR1 DFQATT and CDR2 SNEGSKA (reference sequence). The V gene lost 2 bases and the J gene lost 1 base, with 11 bases spanning the gap. The CDR3 reads CSARSAGWNTEAFF. CDR3 DNA sequence: TGCAGTGCTAGATCGGCAGGTTGGAACACTGAAGCTTTCTTT.

This chain joins TRBV11-3 and TRBJ2-3; perhaps TRBD2 as D (5 bases). This CDR3 has 15 amino acids. V lost 4 bases, J lost 6 bases, and 17 bases lay in between. Germline lookup yields CDR1 SGHNT and CDR2 YENEEA. This CDR3 reads CASSSVSRGSDTQYF. The CDR3 DNA follows: TGTGCCAGCAGCTCAGTTAGCAGAGGGTCGGATACGCAGTATTTT.

This clonotype was counted a few times. The chain joins TRBV7-8 to TRBJ2-3, with D possibly TRBD1 on 7 matching bases. Germline values: CDR1 SGHVS, CDR2 FQNEAQ. Trimming cost V 3 bases and J 10 bases, with 17 bases left between them. CDR3 length: 14 residues. CDR3 residues: CASSFAGGGTAQYF. Written as DNA, the CDR3 is TGTGCCAGCAGCTTTGCTGGAGGCGGGACAGCGCAGTATTTT.

With regard to this clonotype: Germline and junction disagree at one end, which may indicate a read error. The rearrangement links TRBV7-3 to TRBJ2-7; 8 nucleotides agree with TRBD2. This CDR3 comprises 16 residues. Germline-derived CDR1 and CDR2 are SGHTA and FQGTGA. The CDR3: CASSVTERGYIYEQYF. The CDR3, as DNA: TGTGCCAGCAGCGTAACGGAGCGGGGGTACATCTATGAGCAGTACTTC.

This clonotype has just one count. This CDR3 fails to terminate in the conserved phenylalanine or tryptophan, so it likely reflects a read error. The DNA is omitted, as the CDR3 cannot be located on it reliably, and the CDR3 follows TCRdb's listing. V is TRBV7-9 and J is TRBJ2-5. Germline V gives CDR1 SEHNR, CDR2 FQNEAQ (reference sequence). Including both end residues, the CDR3 is 12 amino acids long. The CDR3 spells CASSIARMTNGE.

Of note for this clonotype: This may stem from a read error, because a much larger clone lies one nucleotide away. The chain uses TRBV7-9 and TRBJ2-3; possible D gene TRBD2, 9 bases. CDR1 is SEHNR, CDR2 FQNEAQ, per germline (reference sequence). This CDR3 region has 22 residues. The germline V and J ends were trimmed by 3 bases and 2 bases, with 33 bases remaining between them. CDR3 residues: CASSFQRSGGRDEDRDTDTQYF. In DNA, the CDR3 is TGTGCCAGCAGCTTTCAAAGAAGCGGGGGGAGAGATGAGGACAGGGACACAGATACGCAGTATTTT.

Notes on this clonotype: Lacking the conserved final phenylalanine or tryptophan, this CDR3 likely reflects a read error. The DNA is left out, because the CDR3 cannot be placed on it with certainty; the CDR3 is given as TCRdb lists it. This CDR3 is CASTLGGVPPGA. The rearrangement links TRBV7-6 to TRBJ2-7; the table's D call, TRBD1, has no DNA check behind it. The CDR3 adds up to 12 amino acids, both ends counted. CDR1 and CDR2 from the germline V gene are SGHVS and FNYEAQ.

V usage is TRBV7-3 and J usage is TRBJ2-1; D gene ambiguous. Germline assignment: CDR1 SGHTA and CDR2 FQGTGA. Trimming pared 3 bases from V and 10 bases from J, leaving 22 bases between. CDR3 length equals 16 residues. The CDR3 loop reads CASSFQSPAYSEEQFF. CDR3 coding DNA: TGTGCCAGCAGCTTTCAAAGCCCAGCGTACAGTGAGGAGCAGTTCTTC.

CDR3 nucleotide sequence: TGTGCCAGCAGCTTTACTAGCGTGAGCTCCTACGAGCAGTACTTC. Protein: CASSFTSVSSYEQYF. This chain connects TRBV5-4 to TRBJ2-7, with TRBD2 identical over 7 bases. The CDR3 length is 15 residues. The V segment lost 2 bases and the J segment 0 bases; nucleotides outside the gene matches: 5. CDR1 is SGHNT and CDR2 is YYREEE in the germline V gene (reference sequence).